This T cell receptor beta chain stems from a study of T cell responses to AZD1222 COVID-19 vaccine. Study as a whole: Both about-4-week and about-12-week second-dose recipients were combined. Study results and caveats: Unmutated variant regions are reportedly the target of nearly half of TCRs that are spike-specific. The donor group comprised mostly white British people and more females; the analysis possibly underestimated clonal diversity. Just five or six AZD1222 recipients were seropositive at baseline.

Method: immunoSEQ multiplex PCR; TCRdb's copy keeps in-frame clones and lacks some. Of 98,000 or so clones in the sample, over 90% are singletons; the top ten hold 4.5% to 5%. CDR1 is MGHRA, CDR2 YSYEKL, per germline. J lost 5 bases, V lost 5 bases, and 9 bases had no gene match. The CDR3 loop spans 14 amino acids. Comments on this clone: The antigen is not known.

This chain connects TRBV4-1 to TRBJ2-7; 7 nucleotides align to TRBD2. Sequenced here: peripheral blood, sampled on day 0 of AZD1222 vaccination. This clonotype was obtained from an adult in good health. The CDR3 DNA reads as TGCGCCAGCAGCTCCGCACTAGCGTCCAACGAGCAGTACTTC. This encodes CASSSALASNEQYF.